This T cell receptor (beta chain) was retrieved from a study of blood T cells in healthy people across ages (dated by TCRdb to between 2014 and 2017). Regarding the study in general: In model experiments, template switching captured roughly one uniquely barcoded TCR beta cDNA molecule for every two T cells. Donors of different ages were randomly distributed across sequencing lanes to avoid experimental bias. The study analyzed two additional independent replicas of 1 million unique cDNA reads from the same blood draw for two donors, one aged 18 to 29 and one aged 80 or older. Donors were grouped into four age groups: young (average 16 years), middle-aged (roughly 37), aged (around 66) and long-lived (just over 80). The study measured age-related changes in TCR beta repertoire diversity using deep sequencing normalized with unique cDNA molecular identifiers.

This clonotype was detected only a few times. This clone's antigen is unknown. Per-base qualities were not stored, and no clone one base away is much larger. CDR1 and CDR2, looked up from the germline V gene (reference sequence), are DFQATT and SNEGSKA. V is trimmed back by 1 base and J by 0 bases, and the junction contains 6 bases that no gene match accounts for. The CDR3 holds 16 amino acids from the cysteine to the phenylalanine. The DNA shown is the 48-base CDR3, in frame from base 1. Library construction relied on 5' RACE. The sequencing machine was an Illumina HiSeq 2500. The second PCR ran for roughly 7 to 11 cycles and used a J-beta primer mix along with a sample-barcoded 5' primer. A template-switch 5' adaptor carrying 12 random nucleotides introduced a unique molecular identifier onto each TCR beta cDNA molecule. Each sample yielded at least 2.5 million CDR3-containing paired-end reads. All of the RNA was converted into first-strand cDNA using the Mint cDNA synthesis kit, with a TRBC-specific oligonucleotide serving as the primer. All cDNA was treated with uracil-DNA glycosylase and then went through a first 18-cycle PCR with the universal primers M1SS and BC2_uni_R. From the authors' description of their analysis: Normalization of each sample was performed by random selection of 1 million high-quality reads, each carrying a distinct molecular identifier. Instead of being binned into consensus sequences, reads with shared molecular identifiers were discarded. CDR3 identification, clonotype clustering and error correction used MiTCR with a Q25 quality threshold and the strictest error-elimination algorithm. A nonparametric unseen species model with Euler transformation was used to estimate lower-bound total TCR beta diversity. TCRdb passed the public sequencing reads through fastp at Q25 and MiXCR, retaining productive beta sequences. Duplicate CDR3 protein sequences are folded into a single record with the most common DNA and genes. The V and J calls reflect TCRdb's pipeline rather than the authors' work. This sample is represented by fewer than 1.5 million distinct CDR3 sequences; around 39% of them were singletons. In total, the top ten clones hold around 8% of the sample.

Points the paper makes about the study in general: There was a strong correlation between observed TCR beta diversity and the percentage of naive T cells measured by flow cytometry. Compared with the aged group, the long-lived group had more naive CD4+ T cells, fewer expanded clones and increased TCR diversity, a pattern suggesting age selection. Observed TCR beta diversity per million T cells fell roughly linearly with age, and a significant reduction was already apparent by age around 40. Because profiling used bulk unsorted PBMCs, naive and antigen-experienced compartments could not be compared conclusively. Donor CMV infection status was unknown, potentially confounding age-related changes in expanded clonotypes. Estimates of total diversity based on one million sequenced T cells were considered lower bounds and underestimates.

The approximately 41 donors, aged about 6 to 95 years, were systemically healthy Caucasian individuals from Russia. Each donor gave approximately 9.3 milliliters of peripheral blood, collected into EDTA-treated Vacutainer tubes. Ficoll-Paque density-gradient centrifugation was used to isolate PBMCs, with at least 7 million per sample. Trizol reagent was used to extract total RNA from the PBMCs, yielding at least 5.5 micrograms per sample. For every donor, an aliquot of PBMCs went through flow cytometry to measure the percentages of naive CD45RAhigh/CD27high T cells. This clonotype was sampled from a woman between 18 and 29 years old in good health. In this chain, TRBV20-1 is recombined with TRBJ2-7; the junction holds 10 bases that match TRBD2. The sequencing input was blood. The nucleotide sequence is given as TGCAGTGCTAGAGCCACTAGCGGGATTAGCTCCTACGAGCAGTACTTC. Its amino acids are CSARATSGISSYEQYF.